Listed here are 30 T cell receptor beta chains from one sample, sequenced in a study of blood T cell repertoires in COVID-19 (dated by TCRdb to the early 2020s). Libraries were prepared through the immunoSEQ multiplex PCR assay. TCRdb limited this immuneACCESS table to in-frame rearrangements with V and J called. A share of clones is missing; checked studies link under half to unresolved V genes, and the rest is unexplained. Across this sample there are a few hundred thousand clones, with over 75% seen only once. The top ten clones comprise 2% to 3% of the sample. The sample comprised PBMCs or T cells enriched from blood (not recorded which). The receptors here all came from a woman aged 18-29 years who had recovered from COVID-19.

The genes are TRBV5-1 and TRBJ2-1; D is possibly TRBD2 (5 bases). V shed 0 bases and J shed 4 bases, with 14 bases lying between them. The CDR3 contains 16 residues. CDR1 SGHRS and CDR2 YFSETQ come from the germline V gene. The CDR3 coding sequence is TGCGCCAGCAGCTTGGAGGCCGTGGGCGGGTACAATGAGCAGTTCTTC. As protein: CASSLEAVGGYNEQFF.

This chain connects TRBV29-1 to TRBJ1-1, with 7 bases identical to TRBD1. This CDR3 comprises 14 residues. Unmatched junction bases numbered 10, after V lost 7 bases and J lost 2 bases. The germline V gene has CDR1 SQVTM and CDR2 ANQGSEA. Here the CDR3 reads CSGQGGISNTEAFF. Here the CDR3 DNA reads TGCAGCGGACAGGGTGGGATTTCAAACACTGAAGCTTTCTTT.

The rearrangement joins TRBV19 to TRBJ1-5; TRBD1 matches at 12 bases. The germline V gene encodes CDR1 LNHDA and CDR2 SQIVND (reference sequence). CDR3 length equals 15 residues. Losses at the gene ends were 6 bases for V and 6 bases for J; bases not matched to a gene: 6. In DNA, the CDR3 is TGTGCCAGTAGAGGGACAGGGGGCTTAGGTCAGCCCCAGCATTTT. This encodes CASRGTGGLGQPQHF. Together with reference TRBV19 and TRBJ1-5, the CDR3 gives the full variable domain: DGGITQSPKYLFRKEGQNVTLSCEQNLNHDAMYWYRQDPGQGLRLIYYSQIVNDFQKGDIAEGYSVSREKKESFPLTVTSAQKNPTAFYLCASRGTGGLGQPQHFGDGTRLSIL.

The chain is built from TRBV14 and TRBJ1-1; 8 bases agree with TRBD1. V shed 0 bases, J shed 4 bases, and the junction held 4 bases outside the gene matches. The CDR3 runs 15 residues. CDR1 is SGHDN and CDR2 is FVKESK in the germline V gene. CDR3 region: CASSQENRGGTEAFF. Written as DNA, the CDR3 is TGTGCCAGCAGCCAAGAAAACAGGGGGGGCACTGAAGCTTTCTTT.

CDR3 protein: CASSYISGATNEKLFF. CDR3 DNA: TGTGCCAGCAGCTATATATCAGGGGCCACTAATGAAAAACTGTTTTTT. The chain couples TRBV7-8 to TRBJ1-4; D is perhaps TRBD1 (6 bases). This CDR3 contains 16 residues. Trimming removed 4 bases at V and 2 bases at J, with 14 bases between. CDR1 and CDR2 (germline): SGHVS, FQNEAQ.

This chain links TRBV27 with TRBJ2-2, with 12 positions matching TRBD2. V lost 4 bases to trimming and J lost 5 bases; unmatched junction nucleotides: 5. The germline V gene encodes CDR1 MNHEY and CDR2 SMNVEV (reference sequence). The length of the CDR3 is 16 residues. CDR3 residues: CASSSTSGGPTGELFF. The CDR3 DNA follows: TGTGCCAGCAGTTCTACTAGCGGGGGGCCTACCGGGGAGCTGTTTTTT.

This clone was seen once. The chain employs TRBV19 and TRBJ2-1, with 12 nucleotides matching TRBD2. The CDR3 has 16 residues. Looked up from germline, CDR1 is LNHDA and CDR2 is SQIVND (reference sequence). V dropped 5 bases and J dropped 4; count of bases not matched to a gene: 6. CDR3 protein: CASSFRTSGIYNEQFF. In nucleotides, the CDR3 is TGTGCCAGTAGTTTCCGGACTAGCGGGATTTACAATGAGCAGTTCTTC. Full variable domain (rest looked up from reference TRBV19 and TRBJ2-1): DGGITQSPKYLFRKEGQNVTLSCEQNLNHDAMYWYRQDPGQGLRLIYYSQIVNDFQKGDIAEGYSVSREKKESFPLTVTSAQKNPTAFYLCASSFRTSGIYNEQFFGPGTRLTVL.

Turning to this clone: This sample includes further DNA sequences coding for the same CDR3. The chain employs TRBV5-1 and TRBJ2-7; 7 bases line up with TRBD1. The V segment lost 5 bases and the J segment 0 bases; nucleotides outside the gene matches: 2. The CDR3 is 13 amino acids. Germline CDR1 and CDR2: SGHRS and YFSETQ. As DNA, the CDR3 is TGCGCCAGCAGACAGGGGAGCTCCTACGAGCAGTACTTC. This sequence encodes CASRQGSSYEQYF.

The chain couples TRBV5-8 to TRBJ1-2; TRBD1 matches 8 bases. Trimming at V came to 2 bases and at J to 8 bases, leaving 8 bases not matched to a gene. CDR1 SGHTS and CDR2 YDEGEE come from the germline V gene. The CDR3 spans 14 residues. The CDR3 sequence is CASSFPVRQGGYTF. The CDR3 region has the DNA TGTGCCAGCAGCTTCCCCGTAAGACAGGGGGGCTACACCTTC.

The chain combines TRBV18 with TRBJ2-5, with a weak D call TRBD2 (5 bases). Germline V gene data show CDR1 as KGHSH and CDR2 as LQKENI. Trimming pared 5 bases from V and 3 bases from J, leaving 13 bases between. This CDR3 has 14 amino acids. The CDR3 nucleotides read TGTGCCAGCTCAGTTCTGTCAGCGGAAGAGACCCAGTACTTC. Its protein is CASSVLSAEETQYF. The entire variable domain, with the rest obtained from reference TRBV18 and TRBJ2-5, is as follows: NAGVMQNPRHLVRRRGQEARLRCSPMKGHSHVYWYRQLPEEGLKFMVYLQKENIIDESGMPKERFSAEFPKEGPSILRIQQVVRGDSAAYFCASSVLSAEETQYFGPGTRLLVL.

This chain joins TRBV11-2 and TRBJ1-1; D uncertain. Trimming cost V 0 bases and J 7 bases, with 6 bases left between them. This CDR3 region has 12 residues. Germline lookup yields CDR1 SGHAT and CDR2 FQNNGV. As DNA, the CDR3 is TGTGCCAGCAGCTTAGAAACTAATGAAGCTTTCTTT. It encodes CASSLETNEAFF.

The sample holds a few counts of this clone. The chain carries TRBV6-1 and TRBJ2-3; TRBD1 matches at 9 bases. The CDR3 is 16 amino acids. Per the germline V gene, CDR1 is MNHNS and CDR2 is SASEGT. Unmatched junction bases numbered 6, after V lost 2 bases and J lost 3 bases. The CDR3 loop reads CASSEPSGQGTDTQYF. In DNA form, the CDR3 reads TGTGCCAGCAGTGAACCCAGCGGACAGGGGACAGATACGCAGTATTTT.

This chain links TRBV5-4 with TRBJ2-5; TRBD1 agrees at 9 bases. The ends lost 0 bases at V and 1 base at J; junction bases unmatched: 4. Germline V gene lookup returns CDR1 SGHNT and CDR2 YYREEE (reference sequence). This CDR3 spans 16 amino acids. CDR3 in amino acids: CASSLGTGAVQETQYF. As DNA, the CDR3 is TGTGCCAGCAGCTTGGGGACAGGGGCCGTCCAAGAGACCCAGTACTTC.

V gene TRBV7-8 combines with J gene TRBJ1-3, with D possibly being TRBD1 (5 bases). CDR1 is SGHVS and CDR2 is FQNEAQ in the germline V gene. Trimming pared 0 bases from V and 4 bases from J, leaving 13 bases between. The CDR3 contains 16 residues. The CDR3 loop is CASSLAARVGGNTIYF. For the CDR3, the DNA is TGTGCCAGCAGCTTAGCCGCCAGGGTGGGGGGAAACACCATATATTTT.

CDR3 bases: TGTGCCAGCAGTGACCCTAAGACAGGGATCAGGGGACAGCCCCAGCATTTT. It yields the protein CASSDPKTGIRGQPQHF. The genes are TRBV6-4 and TRBJ1-5; the match to TRBD1 covers 7 bases. Germline V lookup: CDR1 MRHNA, CDR2 SNTAGT. The CDR3 totals 17 residues. V shed 2 bases, J shed 7 bases, and the junction held 14 bases outside the gene matches.

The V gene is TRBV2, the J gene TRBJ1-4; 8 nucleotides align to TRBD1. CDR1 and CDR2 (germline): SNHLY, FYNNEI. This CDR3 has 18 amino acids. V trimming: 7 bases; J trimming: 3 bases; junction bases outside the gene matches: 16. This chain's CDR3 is CASIRTGQGSRSNEKLFF. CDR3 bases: TGTGCCAGCATTCGGACCGGACAGGGAAGTCGGTCTAATGAAAAACTGTTTTTT. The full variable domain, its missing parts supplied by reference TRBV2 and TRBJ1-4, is EPEVTQTPSHQVTQMGQEVILRCVPISNHLYFYWYRQILGQKVEFLVSFYNNEISEKSEIFDDQFSVERPDGSNFTLKIRSTKLEDSAMYFCASIRTGQGSRSNEKLFFGSGTQLSVL.

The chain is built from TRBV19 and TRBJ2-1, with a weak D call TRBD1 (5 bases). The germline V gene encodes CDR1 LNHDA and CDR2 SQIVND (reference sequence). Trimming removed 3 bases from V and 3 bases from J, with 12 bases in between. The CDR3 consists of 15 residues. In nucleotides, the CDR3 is TGTGCCAGTAGTATCTATGCAGGGCTCTACAATGAGCAGTTCTTC. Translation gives CASSIYAGLYNEQFF.

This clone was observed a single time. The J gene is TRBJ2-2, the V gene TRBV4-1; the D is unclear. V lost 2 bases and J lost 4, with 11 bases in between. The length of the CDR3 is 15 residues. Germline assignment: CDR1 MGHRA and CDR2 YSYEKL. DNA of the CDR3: TGCGCCAGCAGCCAAATTCTTACAGTCACCGGGGAGCTGTTTTTT. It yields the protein CASSQILTVTGELFF.

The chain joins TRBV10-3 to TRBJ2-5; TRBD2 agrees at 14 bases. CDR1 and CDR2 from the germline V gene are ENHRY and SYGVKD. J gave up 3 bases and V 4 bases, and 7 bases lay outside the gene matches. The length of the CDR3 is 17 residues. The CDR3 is CAISVGLAGGGKETQYF. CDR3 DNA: TGTGCCATCAGTGTTGGACTAGCGGGGGGTGGAAAAGAGACCCAGTACTTC.

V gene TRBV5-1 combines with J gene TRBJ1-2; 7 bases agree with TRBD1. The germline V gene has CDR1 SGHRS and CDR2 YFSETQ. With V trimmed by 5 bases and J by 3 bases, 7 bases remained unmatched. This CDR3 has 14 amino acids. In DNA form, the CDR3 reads TGCGCCAGCAGTAATAGACAGGGTGACTATGGCTACACCTTC. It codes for CASSNRQGDYGYTF. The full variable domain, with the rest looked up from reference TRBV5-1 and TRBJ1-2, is KAGVTQTPRYLIKTRGQQVTLSCSPISGHRSVSWYQQTPGQGLQFLFEYFSETQRNKGNFPGRFSGRQFSNSRSEMNVSTLELGDSALYLCASSNRQGDYGYTFGSGTRLTVV.

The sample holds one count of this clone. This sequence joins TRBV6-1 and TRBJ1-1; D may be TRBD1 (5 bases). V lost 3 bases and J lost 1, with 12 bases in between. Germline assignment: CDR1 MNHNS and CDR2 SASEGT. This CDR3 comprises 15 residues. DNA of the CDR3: TGTGCCAGCAGTGAGATTGCGACAGCGAACACTGAAGCTTTCTTT. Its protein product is CASSEIATANTEAFF.

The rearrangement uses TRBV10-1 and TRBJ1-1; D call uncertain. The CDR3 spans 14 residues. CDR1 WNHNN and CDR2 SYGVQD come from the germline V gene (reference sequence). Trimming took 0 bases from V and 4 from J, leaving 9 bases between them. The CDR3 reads CASSESSRGTEAFF. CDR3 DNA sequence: TGCGCCAGCAGTGAGTCGTCGCGGGGCACTGAAGCTTTCTTT.

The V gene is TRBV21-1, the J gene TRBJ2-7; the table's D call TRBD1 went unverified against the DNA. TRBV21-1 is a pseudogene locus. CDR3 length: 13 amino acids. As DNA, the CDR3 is TGTGCCAGCGACACAGGGACCTCCTACGAGCAGTACTTC. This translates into CASDTGTSYEQYF.

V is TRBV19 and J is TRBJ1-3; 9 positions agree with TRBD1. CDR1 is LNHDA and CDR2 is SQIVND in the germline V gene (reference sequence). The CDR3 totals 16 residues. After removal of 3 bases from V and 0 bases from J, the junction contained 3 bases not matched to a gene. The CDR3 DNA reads TGTGCCAGTAGTATCCCGACAGGGGGCTCTGGAAACACCATATATTTT. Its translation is CASSIPTGGSGNTIYF.

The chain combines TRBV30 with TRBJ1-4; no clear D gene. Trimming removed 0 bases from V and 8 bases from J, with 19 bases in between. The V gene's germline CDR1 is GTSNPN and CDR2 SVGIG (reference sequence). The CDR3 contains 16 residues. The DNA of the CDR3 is TGTGCCTGGAGTGTACTAGGAGGGAATGGGAGAGAAAAACTGTTTTTT. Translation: CAWSVLGGNGREKLFF.

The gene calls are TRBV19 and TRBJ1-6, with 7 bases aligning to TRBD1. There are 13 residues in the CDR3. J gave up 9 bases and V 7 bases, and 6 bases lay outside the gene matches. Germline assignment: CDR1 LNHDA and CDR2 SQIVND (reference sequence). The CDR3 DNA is TGTGCCAGTAAAACAGGGGCGGGTTCACCCCTCCACTTT. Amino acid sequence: CASKTGAGSPLHF.

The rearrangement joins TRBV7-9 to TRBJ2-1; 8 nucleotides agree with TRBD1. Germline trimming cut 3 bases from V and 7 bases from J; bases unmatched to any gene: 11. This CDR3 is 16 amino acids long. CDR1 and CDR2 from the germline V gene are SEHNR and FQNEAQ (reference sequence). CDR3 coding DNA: TGTGCCAGCAGCTTCCCTCAGGGGGCCCTGGGGAATGAGCAGTTCTTC. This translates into CASSFPQGALGNEQFF.

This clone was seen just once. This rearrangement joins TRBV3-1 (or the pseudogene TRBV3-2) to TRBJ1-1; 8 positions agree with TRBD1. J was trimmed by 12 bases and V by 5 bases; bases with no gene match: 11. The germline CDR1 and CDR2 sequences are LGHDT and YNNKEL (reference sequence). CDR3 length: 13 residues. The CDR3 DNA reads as TGTGCCAGCAGCAATACCGGACAGGGTAGGACTTTCTTT. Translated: CASSNTGQGRTFF.

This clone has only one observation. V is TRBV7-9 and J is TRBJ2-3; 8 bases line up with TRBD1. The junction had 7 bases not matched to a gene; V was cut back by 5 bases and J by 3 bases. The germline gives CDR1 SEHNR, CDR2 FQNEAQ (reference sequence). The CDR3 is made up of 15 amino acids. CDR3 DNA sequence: TGTGCCAGCAGCCTGGACAGGGTCTCAACAGATACGCAGTATTTT. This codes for CASSLDRVSTDTQYF. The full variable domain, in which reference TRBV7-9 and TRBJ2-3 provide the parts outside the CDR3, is DTGVSQNPRHKITKRGQNVTFRCDPISEHNRLYWYRQTLGQGPEFLTYFQNEAQLEKSRLLSDRFSAERPKGSFSTLEIQRTEQGDSAMYLCASSLDRVSTDTQYFGPGTRLTVL.

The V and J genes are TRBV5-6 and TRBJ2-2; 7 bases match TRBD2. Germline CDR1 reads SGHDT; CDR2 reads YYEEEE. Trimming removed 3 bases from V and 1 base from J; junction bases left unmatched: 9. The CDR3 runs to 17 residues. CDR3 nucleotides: TGTGCCAGCAGCTGGGGCTGGAGCGGGGTGAACACCGGGGAGCTGTTTTTT. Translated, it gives CASSWGWSGVNTGELFF. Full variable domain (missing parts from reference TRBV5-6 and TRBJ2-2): DAGVTQSPTHLIKTRGQQVTLRCSPKSGHDTVSWYQQALGQGPQFIFQYYEEEERQRGNFPDRFSGHQFPNYSSELNVNALLLGDSALYLCASSWGWSGVNTGELFFGEGSRLTVL.